This T cell receptor beta chain was retrieved from a study of T-cell memory formation after mild COVID-19. Study-wide context: Clusters of TCRs were largely donor specific.

The CDR3 is 15 amino acids. In germline, CDR1 is SEHNR, CDR2 FQNEAQ (reference sequence). V lost 5 bases, J lost 2 bases, and 16 bases lay in between. 5'RACE with constant-segment primers yielded barcoded, UMI-tagged TCR alpha and TCR beta cDNA libraries. TCRdb used MiXCR to reprocess the 5' RACE reads, holding one entry per CDR3 protein. The top ten clones hold under 15% of a sample with about 540,000 distinct CDR3 sequences, 20% of them seen once. Material for sequencing was PBMCs or a T cell subset sorted from them (not recorded which). This chain joins TRBV7-9 and TRBJ2-7; tentatively, D is TRBD1 or TRBD2 (5 bases each). This TCR was sampled from an adult woman who had mild COVID-19 (a few samples of this study predate the infection). Cell type and time point are not known. CDR3 protein: CASSLLPGPPYEQYF. CDR3 sequence (DNA): TGTGCCAGCAGCCTACTACCGGGACCGCCCTACGAGCAGTACTTC.